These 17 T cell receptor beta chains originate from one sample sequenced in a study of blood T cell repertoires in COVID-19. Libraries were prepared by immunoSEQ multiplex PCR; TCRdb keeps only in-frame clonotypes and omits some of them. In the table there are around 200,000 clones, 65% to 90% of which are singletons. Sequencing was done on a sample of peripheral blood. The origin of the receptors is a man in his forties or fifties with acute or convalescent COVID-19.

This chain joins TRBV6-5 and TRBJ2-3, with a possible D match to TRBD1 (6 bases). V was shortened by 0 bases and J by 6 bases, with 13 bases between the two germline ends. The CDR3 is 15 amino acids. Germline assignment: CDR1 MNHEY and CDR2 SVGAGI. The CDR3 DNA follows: TGTGCCAGCAGTTACTCTCAGGGGCTCGGCGATACGCAGTATTTT. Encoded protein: CASSYSQGLGDTQYF.

Here the CDR3 reads CASSLAGYQETQYF. The CDR3, as DNA: TGTGCCAGCAGCCTAGCGGGGTACCAAGAGACCCAGTACTTC. This chain connects TRBV25-1 to TRBJ2-5; 9 positions agree with TRBD2. The trim removed 6 bases at V and 0 bases at J, leaving 2 bases unmatched. Looked up from germline, CDR1 is MGHDK and CDR2 is SYGVNS. The CDR3 contains 14 residues.

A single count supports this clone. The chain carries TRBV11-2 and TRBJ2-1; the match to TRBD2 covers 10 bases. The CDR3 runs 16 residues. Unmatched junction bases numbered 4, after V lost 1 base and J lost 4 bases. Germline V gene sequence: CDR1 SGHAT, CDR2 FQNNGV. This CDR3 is CASSLVSSGGYNEQFF. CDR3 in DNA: TGTGCCAGCAGCTTAGTATCTAGCGGGGGATACAATGAGCAGTTCTTC.

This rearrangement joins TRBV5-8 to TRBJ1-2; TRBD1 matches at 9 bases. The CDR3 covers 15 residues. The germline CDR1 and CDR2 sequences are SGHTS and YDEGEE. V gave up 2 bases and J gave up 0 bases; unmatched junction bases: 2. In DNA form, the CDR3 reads TGTGCCAGCAGCTTTAGACAGGGGGCTAACTATGGCTACACCTTC. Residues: CASSFRQGANYGYTF.

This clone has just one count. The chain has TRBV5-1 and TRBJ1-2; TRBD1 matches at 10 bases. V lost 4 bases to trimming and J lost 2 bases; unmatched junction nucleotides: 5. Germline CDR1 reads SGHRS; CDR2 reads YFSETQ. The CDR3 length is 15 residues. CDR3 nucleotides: TGCGCCAGCAGCACAGGACAGGGGGGCAACTATGGCTACACCTTC. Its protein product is CASSTGQGGNYGYTF. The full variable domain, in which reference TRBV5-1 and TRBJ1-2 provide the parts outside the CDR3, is KAGVTQTPRYLIKTRGQQVTLSCSPISGHRSVSWYQQTPGQGLQFLFEYFSETQRNKGNFPGRFSGRQFSNSRSEMNVSTLELGDSALYLCASSTGQGGNYGYTFGSGTRLTVV.

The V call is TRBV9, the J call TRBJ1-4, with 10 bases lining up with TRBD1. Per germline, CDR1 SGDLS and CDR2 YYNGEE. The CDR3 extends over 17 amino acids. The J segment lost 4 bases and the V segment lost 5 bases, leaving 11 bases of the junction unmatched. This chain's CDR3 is CASSLRDRGWGNEKLFF. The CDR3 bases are TGTGCCAGCAGTCTCCGGGACAGGGGTTGGGGTAATGAAAAACTGTTTTTT.

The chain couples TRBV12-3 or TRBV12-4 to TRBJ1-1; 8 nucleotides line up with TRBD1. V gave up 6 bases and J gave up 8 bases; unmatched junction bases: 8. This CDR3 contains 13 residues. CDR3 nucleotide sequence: TGTGCCAGCAGCCCGGGACAGGCCGCCGAAGCTTTCTTT. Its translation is CASSPGQAAEAFF.

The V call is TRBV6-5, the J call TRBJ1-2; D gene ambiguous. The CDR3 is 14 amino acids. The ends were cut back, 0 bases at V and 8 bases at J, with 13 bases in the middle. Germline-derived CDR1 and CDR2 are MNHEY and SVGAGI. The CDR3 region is CASSYSSTGYGYTF. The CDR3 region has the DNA TGTGCCAGCAGTTACTCGTCAACGGGTTACGGCTACACCTTC.

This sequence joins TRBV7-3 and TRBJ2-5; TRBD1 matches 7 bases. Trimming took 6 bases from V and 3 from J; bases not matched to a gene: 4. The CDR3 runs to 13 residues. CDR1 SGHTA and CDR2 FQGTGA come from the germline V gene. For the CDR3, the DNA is TGTGCCAGCAGTCGACAGGGTGAAGAGACCCAGTACTTC. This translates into CASSRQGEETQYF.

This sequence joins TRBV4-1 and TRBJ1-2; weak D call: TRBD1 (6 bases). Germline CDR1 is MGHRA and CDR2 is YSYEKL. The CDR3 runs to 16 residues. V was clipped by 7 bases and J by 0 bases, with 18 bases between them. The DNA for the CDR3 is TGCGCCAGCACCATTGGGGGCCCGGGGACTAACTATGGCTACACCTTC. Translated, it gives CASTIGGPGTNYGYTF.

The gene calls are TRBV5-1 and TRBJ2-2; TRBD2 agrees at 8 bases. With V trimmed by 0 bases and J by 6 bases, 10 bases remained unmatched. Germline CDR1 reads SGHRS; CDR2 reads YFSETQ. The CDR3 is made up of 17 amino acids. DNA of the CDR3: TGCGCCAGCAGCTTGGCGACTGGGACTAGATTGTCCGGGGAGCTGTTTTTT. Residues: CASSLATGTRLSGELFF.

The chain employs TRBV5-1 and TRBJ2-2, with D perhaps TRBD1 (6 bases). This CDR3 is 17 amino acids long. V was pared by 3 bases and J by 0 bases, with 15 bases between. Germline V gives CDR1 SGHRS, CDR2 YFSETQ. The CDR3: CASSSRVDSTNTGELFF. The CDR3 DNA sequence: TGCGCCAGCAGCTCGAGAGTGGACAGTACGAACACCGGGGAGCTGTTTTTT.

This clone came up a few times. CDR3 amino acids: CASSLGPQTSGGGEQYF. In DNA form, the CDR3 reads TGTGCCAGCAGCTTAGGCCCCCAGACTAGCGGGGGTGGGGAGCAGTACTTC. The chain joins TRBV7-2 to TRBJ2-7; 12 nucleotides line up with TRBD2. The V gene's germline CDR1 is SGHTA and CDR2 FQGNSA. The CDR3 sequence is 17 residues long. V was pared by 1 base and J by 7 bases, with 11 bases of the junction left unmatched.

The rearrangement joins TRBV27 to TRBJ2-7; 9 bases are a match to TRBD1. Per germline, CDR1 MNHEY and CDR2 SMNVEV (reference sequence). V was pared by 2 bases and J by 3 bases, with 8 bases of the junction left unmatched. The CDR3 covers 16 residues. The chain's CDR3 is CASSLSFTGGSYEQYF. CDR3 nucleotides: TGTGCCAGCAGTTTAAGTTTTACAGGGGGCAGCTACGAGCAGTACTTC.

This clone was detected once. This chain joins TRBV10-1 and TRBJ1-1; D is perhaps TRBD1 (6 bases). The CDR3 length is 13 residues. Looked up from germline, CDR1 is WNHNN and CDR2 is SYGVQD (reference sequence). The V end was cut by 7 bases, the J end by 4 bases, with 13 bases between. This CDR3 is CASTGQLGTEAFF. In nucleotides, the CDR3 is TGCGCCAGCACCGGACAGTTAGGCACTGAAGCTTTCTTT.

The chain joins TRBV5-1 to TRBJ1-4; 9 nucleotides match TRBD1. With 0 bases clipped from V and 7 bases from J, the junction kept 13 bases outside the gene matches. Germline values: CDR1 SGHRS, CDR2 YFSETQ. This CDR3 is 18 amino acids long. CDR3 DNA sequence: TGCGCCAGCAGCTTGGCTGTACCGGACAGGGGACAGAGTGAAAAACTGTTTTTT. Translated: CASSLAVPDRGQSEKLFF.

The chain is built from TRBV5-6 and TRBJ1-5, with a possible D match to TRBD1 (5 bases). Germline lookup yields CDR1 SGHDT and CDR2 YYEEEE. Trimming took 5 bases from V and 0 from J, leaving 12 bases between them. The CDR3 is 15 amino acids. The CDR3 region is CASSRGANSNQPQHF. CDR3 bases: TGTGCCAGCAGTCGCGGGGCAAATAGCAATCAGCCCCAGCATTTT.